This is a list of T cell receptor beta chains from one sample in a study of graft-versus-host responses after intestinal transplantation. Their antigens are not known. Generated by immunoSEQ multiplex PCR, the TCRdb table keeps only in-frame clones and is missing some. The table lists around 93,000 clones, under 95% of them singletons. Sequenced material: unstimulated CD8+ T cells sorted from spleen or lymph node cells, taken before intestinal transplant. All receptors come from a human donor who received an intestinal transplant. CDR3s include the opening cysteine and the closing phenylalanine or tryptophan. D genes are given only for firm matches. A clone size is listed for some rows: how often the clone was seen (once, few, many), or a class if it is expanded.

D gene	V gene	clone size	J gene	CDR3 DNA	CDR3 protein
.	TRBV7-3	few	TRBJ2-3	TGTGCCAGCACTTCTGCGGGGATAGATACGCAGTATTTT	CASTSAGIDTQYF
TRBD1	TRBV11-2	medium-sized	TRBJ2-7	TGTGCCAGCAGCGTGATGCAGGGGGACGAGCAGTACTTC	CASSVMQGDEQYF
TRBD1	TRBV9	once	TRBJ2-7	TGTGCCAGCAGCGTAGATACAGGGGGAGGCGAGCAGTACTTC	CASSVDTGGGEQYF
.	TRBV11-1	.	TRBJ2-7	TGTGCCAGCAGCTCCTTTGCAGGGGAGGGATACGAGCAGTACTTC	CASSSFAGEGYEQYF
TRBD2	TRBV29-1	.	TRBJ2-7	TGCAGCGTTGAAGAGGGAGCGGGAGTCGACAACGAGCAGTACTTC	CSVEEGAGVDNEQYF
.	TRBV13	.	TRBJ1-1	TGTGCCAGCAGCTTTTTCGGGGCAGCTAAAGCTTTCTTT	CASSFFGAAKAFF
TRBD2	TRBV28	.	TRBJ2-2	TGTGCCAGCAGTTTGTCCGGGACTAGCAGAACCGGGGAGCTGTTTTTT	CASSLSGTSRTGELFF
.	TRBV28	.	TRBJ2-3	TGTGCCAGCAGTTTAAATACGCAGTATTTT	CASSLNTQYF
.	TRBV11-2	.	TRBJ2-7	TGTGCCAGCAGCTTAAGTGACTCCCCCTACGAGCAGTACTTC	CASSLSDSPYEQYF
.	TRBV28	.	TRBJ2-3	TGTGCCAGCAGCGGTACAGGGCGGGATACGCAGTATTTT	CASSGTGRDTQYF
.	TRBV6-6	.	TRBJ1-4	TGTGCCAGCACCTTAACCGCGACAGCTCGTGAGGAAAAACTGTTTTTT	CASTLTATAREEKLFF
.	TRBV7-2	.	TRBJ2-1	TGTGCCAGCAGCTTAGAACTAAATTACAATGAGCAGTTCTTC	CASSLELNYNEQFF
.	TRBV4-1	.	TRBJ1-5	TGCGCCAGCAGCCAAGATCTCGCTCTTGGTCAGCCCCAGCATTTT	CASSQDLALGQPQHF
.	TRBV21-1	.	TRBJ1-6	TGTGCCAGCAGCAAAGCGAGGACGGGACCCTATAATTCACCCCTCCACTTT	CASSKARTGPYNSPLHF
TRBD1	TRBV4-1	.	TRBJ2-1	TGCGCCAGCAGCCAAGAGCCAGGGACAGGGGCGGCCTACAATGAGCAGTTCTTC	CASSQEPGTGAAYNEQFF
.	TRBV6-1	once	TRBJ2-7	TGTGCCAGCATGGGGGAGTTCGAGCAGTACTTC	CASMGEFEQYF
.	TRBV6-5	.	TRBJ1-1	TGTGCCAGCAGCATTGACACTGAAGCTTTCTTT	CASSIDTEAFF